The 30 T cell receptor beta chains presented below share a single source sample, sequenced in a study of PD-1 blockade in mismatch repair-deficient tumors. Generated by immunoSEQ multiplex PCR, the TCRdb table keeps only in-frame clones and is missing some. Among 20,000 to 30,000 clones listed, 84% were seen once. Sample: PBMCs, taken before pembrolizumab treatment. All receptors derive from an adult with mismatch repair-deficient cancer.

The chain links TRBV21-1 to TRBJ2-7; TRBD1 reflects the table's D call only, with no check against the DNA. TRBV21-1 counts as a pseudogene. This CDR3 has 17 residues. This CDR3 is CASSKEAGEISPYEQYF. CDR3 nucleotide sequence: TGTGCCAGCAGCAAAGAAGCAGGGGAAATTAGTCCCTACGAGCAGTACTTC.

CDR3 sequence reads: CASSTQLAGRGNEQFF. The CDR3 nucleotides are TGTGCCAGCAGTACCCAACTAGCGGGACGGGGCAATGAGCAGTTCTTC. This chain links TRBV27 with TRBJ2-1; 10 bases map to TRBD2. CDR1 and CDR2 from the germline V gene are MNHEY and SMNVEV (reference sequence). CDR3 length: 16 amino acids. V dropped 5 bases and J dropped 6; count of bases not matched to a gene: 10.

The V gene is TRBV10-3, the J gene TRBJ2-5; possibly TRBD2 for D (6 bases). With 6 bases removed from V and 7 bases from J, the gap between germline ends came to 24 bases. The CDR3 length is 16 residues. CDR1 is ENHRY and CDR2 is SYGVKD in the germline V gene. In nucleotides, the CDR3 is TGTGCCATCAGGGGGGGAACCGGGACGGATTCTGGGACCCAGTACTTC. It encodes CAIRGGTGTDSGTQYF.

This sequence joins TRBV5-4 and TRBJ2-1; 7 bases align to TRBD2. This CDR3 spans 14 amino acids. Germline loops: CDR1 SGHNT, CDR2 YYREEE (reference sequence). Trimming took 5 bases from V and 9 from J; bases not matched to a gene: 11. For the CDR3, the DNA is TGTGCCAGCAGGGGAGCGGGGCGGCACACTGAGCAGTTCTTC. Protein sequence: CASRGAGRHTEQFF.

V gene TRBV7-2 combines with J gene TRBJ2-7; 12 positions agree with TRBD2. Trimming took 5 bases from V and 0 from J; bases not matched to a gene: 2. The CDR3 loop spans 15 amino acids. CDR1 SGHTA and CDR2 FQGNSA come from the germline V gene. The CDR3 DNA sequence: TGTGCCAGCAGCCGGACTAGCGGGAACTCCTACGAGCAGTACTTC. Translated, it gives CASSRTSGNSYEQYF.

This clone was seen only once. This rearrangement joins TRBV7-2 to TRBJ2-3; 10 positions agree with TRBD2. The CDR3 spans 16 residues. V shed 3 bases and J 6 bases; nucleotides not matched to a gene: 9. Germline values: CDR1 SGHTA, CDR2 FQGNSA. The CDR3 DNA reads TGTGCCAGCAGCTTTCAAGCGGGAGGGCCCCGGGATACGCAGTATTTT. Protein product: CASSFQAGGPRDTQYF.

This clone appeared a single time. The rearrangement joins TRBV19 to TRBJ1-2; 9 bases map to TRBD1. V shed 6 bases, J shed 1 base, and the junction held 6 bases outside the gene matches. There are 15 residues in the CDR3. The germline V gene has CDR1 LNHDA and CDR2 SQIVND (reference sequence). CDR3: CASRVTGGFNYGYTF. Here the CDR3 DNA reads TGTGCCAGTAGGGTAACAGGGGGCTTTAACTATGGCTACACCTTC.

CDR3 sequence: CASRKVPGASSGNTIYF. CDR3 in DNA: TGTGCCAGCAGGAAAGTCCCGGGAGCCAGCTCTGGAAACACCATATATTTT. This chain connects TRBV2 to TRBJ1-3; D not resolved. The CDR3 runs to 17 residues. Per germline, CDR1 SNHLY and CDR2 FYNNEI. Between the trimmed V and J ends, which lost 6 bases and 0 bases, there was a span of 18 bases.

This clone was observed a handful of times. This chain connects TRBV11-3 to TRBJ2-7, with 10 bases identical to TRBD2. Germline V gene sequence: CDR1 SGHNT, CDR2 YENEEA. The CDR3 has 17 amino acids. Unmatched junction bases numbered 9, after V lost 1 base and J lost 3 bases. The CDR3: CASSLAPTSGMFYEQYF. In DNA, the CDR3 is TGTGCCAGCAGCTTAGCCCCAACTAGCGGGATGTTCTACGAGCAGTACTTC.

V gene TRBV27 combines with J gene TRBJ1-6, with a tentative D call TRBD1 (5 bases). From germline, CDR1 is MNHEY and CDR2 SMNVEV (reference sequence). V gave up 6 bases and J gave up 9 bases, with 18 bases separating them. This CDR3 has 15 residues. CDR3 protein: CASSAREWGGSPLHF. The CDR3 coding sequence is TGTGCCAGCAGCGCAAGGGAGTGGGGGGGTTCACCCCTCCACTTT.

The chain employs TRBV5-1 and TRBJ1-1; TRBD1 aligns across 10 bases. The CDR3 spans 13 residues. J was trimmed by 6 bases and V by 3 bases; bases with no gene match: 2. The germline CDR1 and CDR2 sequences are SGHRS and YFSETQ. For the CDR3, the DNA is TGCGCCAGCAGCTCCGGACAGGGGGCTGAAGCTTTCTTT. Translating gives CASSSGQGAEAFF.

The V and J genes are TRBV7-3 and TRBJ1-1; D is possibly TRBD1 (5 bases). V was cut by 3 bases and J by 0 bases, with 8 bases left in between. The germline gives CDR1 SGHTA, CDR2 FQGTGA. This CDR3 spans 14 amino acids. CDR3 DNA: TGTGCCAGCAGCTTGACAGTTTTGAACACTGAAGCTTTCTTT. Its translation: CASSLTVLNTEAFF.

J is TRBJ1-1 and V is TRBV4-1, with D uncertain. CDR1 and CDR2 from the germline V gene are MGHRA and YSYEKL. The CDR3 runs to 14 residues. The V end was cut by 0 bases, the J end by 9 bases, with 14 bases between. CDR3 nucleotide sequence: TGCGCCAGCAGCCAAGATTACGACACCCCCCAAGCTTTCTTT. Residues: CASSQDYDTPQAFF.

The chain uses TRBV28 and TRBJ2-2, with 7 bases fitting TRBD2. The CDR3 is 18 amino acids. The V segment lost 2 bases and the J segment 5 bases; nucleotides outside the gene matches: 14. The germline CDR1 and CDR2 sequences are MDHEN and SYDVKM. The CDR3: CASSLPLTAGVGTGELFF. CDR3 nucleotides: TGTGCCAGCAGTTTACCCCTTACTGCGGGAGTCGGGACCGGGGAGCTGTTTTTT.

The V and J genes are TRBV5-1 and TRBJ2-3, with D unresolved. Germline values: CDR1 SGHRS, CDR2 YFSETQ. Between the trimmed V and J ends, which lost 5 bases and 3 bases, there was a span of 16 bases. The CDR3 spans 15 residues. DNA for the CDR3: TGCGCCAGCAGTCTGGCCCCAACCAAAACAGATACGCAGTATTTT. This sequence encodes CASSLAPTKTDTQYF.

The V call is TRBV4-2, the J call TRBJ1-6, with TRBD1 matching 7 bases. CDR3 length: 15 amino acids. J was trimmed by 9 bases and V by 5 bases; bases with no gene match: 10. The germline CDR1 and CDR2 sequences are LGHNA and YNFKEQ. The CDR3 protein is CASSSRQGHASPLHF. DNA for the CDR3: TGTGCCAGCAGCTCCCGACAGGGACACGCTTCACCCCTCCACTTT.

V and J are TRBV5-1 and TRBJ2-5; possibly TRBD1 for D (6 bases). The length of the CDR3 is 14 residues. Between the trimmed V and J ends, which lost 1 base and 3 bases, there was a span of 10 bases. Germline V gives CDR1 SGHRS, CDR2 YFSETQ. The CDR3 protein is CASSLLNREETQYF. The DNA for the CDR3 is TGCGCCAGCAGCTTGCTGAACAGGGAAGAGACCCAGTACTTC.

This chain joins TRBV6-1 and TRBJ2-1; the D gene is possibly TRBD2 (6 bases). V lost 3 bases and J lost 2, with 11 bases in between. The CDR3 totals 15 residues. Germline CDR1 is MNHNS and CDR2 is SASEGT. CDR3 in amino acids: CASSDPSATYNEQFF. The CDR3, as DNA: TGTGCCAGCAGTGACCCTAGCGCCACCTACAATGAGCAGTTCTTC.

The V call is TRBV21-1, the J call TRBJ1-1; the D call in the table, TRBD1, was not verified against the DNA. TRBV21-1 is labeled a pseudogene. CDR3 size: 12 residues. Here the CDR3 reads CASRPGYAEAFF. DNA of the CDR3: TGTGCCAGCAGGCCAGGGTACGCTGAAGCTTTCTTT.

The genes are TRBV5-1 and TRBJ2-5, with 8 positions matching TRBD1. CDR1 and CDR2 from the germline V gene are SGHRS and YFSETQ. The V gene end was trimmed by 0 bases and the J gene end by 5 bases; junction bases not matched to a gene: 6. The CDR3 is made up of 15 amino acids. The CDR3 sequence: CASSLAQGAMETQYF. The CDR3 DNA is TGCGCCAGCAGCTTGGCCCAGGGGGCCATGGAGACCCAGTACTTC.

V and J are TRBV5-6 and TRBJ2-7; the match to TRBD2 covers 8 bases. The CDR3 has 16 amino acids. V lost 5 bases, J lost 2 bases, and 12 bases stayed unmatched. Germline V lookup: CDR1 SGHDT, CDR2 YYEEEE. DNA for the CDR3: TGTGCCAGCAGATACGAAACAACGGGAGGGCCCTACGAGCAGTACTTC. Translating gives CASRYETTGGPYEQYF.

The gene calls are TRBV7-9 and TRBJ2-3, with TRBD1 identical over 9 bases. From germline, CDR1 is SEHNR and CDR2 FQNEAQ (reference sequence). Unmatched junction bases numbered 4, after V lost 5 bases and J lost 1 base. The CDR3 has 15 amino acids. CDR3 nucleotide sequence: TGTGCCAGCAGCCCACGGACAGGGGGCACAGATACGCAGTATTTT. This gives the protein CASSPRTGGTDTQYF. Together with reference TRBV7-9 and TRBJ2-3, the CDR3 gives the full variable domain: DTGVSQNPRHKITKRGQNVTFRCDPISEHNRLYWYRQTLGQGPEFLTYFQNEAQLEKSRLLSDRFSAERPKGSFSTLEIQRTEQGDSAMYLCASSPRTGGTDTQYFGPGTRLTVL.

The chain uses TRBV30 and TRBJ2-2; possible D gene TRBD1, 7 bases. The germline gives CDR1 GTSNPN, CDR2 SVGIG (reference sequence). This CDR3 is 15 amino acids long. The V gene lost 3 bases and the J gene lost 0 bases, with 11 bases spanning the gap. This CDR3 reads CAWRIRGANTGELFF. The CDR3 DNA follows: TGTGCCTGGAGGATCAGGGGGGCGAACACCGGGGAGCTGTTTTTT.

This chain uses TRBV19 with TRBJ2-2, with D perhaps TRBD2 (5 bases). The CDR3 has 14 amino acids. V lost 3 bases and J lost 7, with 12 bases in between. The germline CDR1 and CDR2 sequences are LNHDA and SQIVND (reference sequence). The CDR3 nucleotides are TGTGCCAGTAGTATTATCGGGGTCGGCGGGGAGCTGTTTTTT. Its translation: CASSIIGVGGELFF.

The chain is built from TRBV19 and TRBJ2-2; D perhaps matches TRBD2 (5 bases). Trimming removed 7 bases at V and 5 bases at J, with 5 bases between. This CDR3 is built from 11 residues. Germline V CDR1 and CDR2: LNHDA, SQIVND (reference sequence). The CDR3 is CASTGTGELFF. The CDR3 coding sequence is TGTGCCAGTACGGGAACCGGGGAGCTGTTTTTT.

The chain carries TRBV10-3 and TRBJ1-1, with unresolved D. CDR1 and CDR2 from the germline V gene are ENHRY and SYGVKD. The CDR3 spans 15 residues. Trimming removed 0 bases at V and 0 bases at J, with 8 bases between. In nucleotides, the CDR3 is TGTGCCATCAGTGAGTCGCAGGACTTGAACACTGAAGCTTTCTTT. This gives the protein CAISESQDLNTEAFF.

The chain is built from TRBV15 and TRBJ1-4; a possible D gene is TRBD1 (5 bases). This CDR3 has 17 amino acids. CDR1 and CDR2 (germline): LNHNV, YYDKDF (reference sequence). The V and J ends lost 3 bases and 6 bases respectively, with 20 bases between them. The CDR3 nucleotides are TGTGCCACCAGCAGTTTAAGGGGTGGATCATGGGATGAAAAACTGTTTTTT. Translation gives CATSSLRGGSWDEKLFF. The full variable domain, in which reference TRBV15 and TRBJ1-4 provide the parts outside the CDR3, is DAMVIQNPRYQVTQFGKPVTLSCSQTLNHNVMYWYQQKSSQAPKLLFHYYDKDFNNEADTPDNFQSRRPNTSFCFLDIRSPGLGDTAMYLCATSSLRGGSWDEKLFFGSGTQLSVL.

This clone was found once. The chain uses TRBV5-1 and TRBJ2-7, with 8 bases matching TRBD1. The length of the CDR3 is 17 residues. J lost 6 bases, V lost 4 bases, and 18 bases had no gene match. Per germline, CDR1 SGHRS and CDR2 YFSETQ. This CDR3 reads CASSLPRRQGLSVEQYF. The CDR3 nucleotides are TGCGCCAGCAGCCTCCCCCGGCGACAGGGGCTTTCGGTCGAGCAGTACTTC.

The V call is TRBV4-1, the J call TRBJ1-4, with D hard to call. The CDR3 runs to 15 residues. CDR1 MGHRA and CDR2 YSYEKL come from the germline V gene. Trimming shortened V by 4 bases and J by 7 bases, and 16 bases separated the two germline ends. Here the CDR3 DNA reads TGCGCCAGCAGCCCCGACATAAACCGGTCTGAAAAACTGTTTTTT. Protein sequence: CASSPDINRSEKLFF.

This clone has only a few counts. V usage is TRBV18 and J usage is TRBJ2-7; the D gene is possibly TRBD1 (6 bases). Germline V CDR1 and CDR2: KGHSH, LQKENI. The CDR3 has 13 amino acids. V dropped 3 bases and J dropped 3 bases, with 9 bases sitting between them. The DNA of the CDR3 is TGTGCCAGCTCACCTGGGGGCAACTACGAGCAGTACTTC. It codes for CASSPGGNYEQYF. Based on the CDR3 plus reference TRBV18 and TRBJ2-7, the full variable domain is NAGVMQNPRHLVRRRGQEARLRCSPMKGHSHVYWYRQLPEEGLKFMVYLQKENIIDESGMPKERFSAEFPKEGPSILRIQQVVRGDSAAYFCASSPGGNYEQYFGPGTRLTVT.